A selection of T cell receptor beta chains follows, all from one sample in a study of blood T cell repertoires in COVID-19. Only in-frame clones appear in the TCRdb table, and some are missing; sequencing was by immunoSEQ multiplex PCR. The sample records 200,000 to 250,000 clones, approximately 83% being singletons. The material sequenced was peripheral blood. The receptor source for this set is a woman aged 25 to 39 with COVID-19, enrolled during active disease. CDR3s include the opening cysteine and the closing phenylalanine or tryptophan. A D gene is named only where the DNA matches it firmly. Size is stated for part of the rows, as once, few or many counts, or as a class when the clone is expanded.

CATSEGTSGMHNEQFF | TGTGCCACCAGTGAGGGGACTAGCGGAATGCACAATGAGCAGTTCTTC | - | TRBJ2-1 | TRBD2 | TRBV24-1
CASSLGQGRDEQFF | TGCGCCAGCAGCTTAGGACAGGGTAGGGATGAGCAGTTCTTC | once | TRBJ2-1 | TRBD1 | TRBV5-1
CASYRETDYGYTF | TGTGCCAGTTACCGGGAAACAGACTATGGCTACACCTTC | - | TRBJ1-2 | - | TRBV7-7
CASRRGSGELFF | TGTGCCAGCAGACGGGGATCCGGGGAGCTGTTTTTT | - | TRBJ2-2 | - | TRBV5-5
CASSPGTGGTDTQYF | TGTGCCAGCAGCCCCGGGACAGGGGGCACAGATACGCAGTATTTT | - | TRBJ2-3 | TRBD1 | TRBV11-3
CASSQPQGVWQYF | TGCGCCAGCAGTCAACCACAGGGGGTTTGGCAGTACTTC | - | TRBJ2-7 | TRBD1 | TRBV23-1
CASREIQGPGEQFF | TGTGCCAGCAGGGAAATACAGGGGCCGGGTGAGCAGTTCTTC | - | TRBJ2-1 | TRBD1 | TRBV7-9
CSVEVAGATGELFF | TGCAGCGTTGAGGTAGCGGGGGCGACGGGGGAGCTGTTTTTT | - | TRBJ2-2 | TRBD2 | TRBV29-1
CASSVGDWDYLYF | TGTGCCAGCAGCGTAGGGGATTGGGACTATTTGTACTTC | - | TRBJ2-7 | TRBD2 | TRBV9
CASSSPRESGPTDTQYF | TGCGCCAGCTCGTCCCCCAGGGAATCAGGTCCCACAGATACGCAGTATTTT | once | TRBJ2-3 | - | TRBV4-1
CASSSGGAYEQYF | TGTGCCAGCAGCTCAGGGGGTGCCTACGAGCAGTACTTC | - | TRBJ2-7 | TRBD1 | TRBV9
CASAGQNYGYTF | TGTGCCAGCGCGGGACAGAACTATGGCTACACCTTC | - | TRBJ1-2 | TRBD1 | TRBV6-5
CASSPRGLQTSASGANVLTF | TGTGCCAGCAGTCCCCGCGGCTTACAAACATCTGCCTCTGGGGCCAACGTCCTGACTTTC | - | TRBJ2-6 | - | TRBV27
CASSLSAPTSGLYEQYF | TGTGCCAGCAGTTTAAGCGCCCCGACTAGCGGACTCTACGAGCAGTACTTC | - | TRBJ2-7 | TRBD2 | TRBV27
CASSYDSGTGELFF | TGTGCCAGCAGTTACGACTCGGGCACCGGGGAGCTGTTTTTT | few | TRBJ2-2 | - | TRBV6-5
CASSFGLAGGEETQYF | TGTGCCAGCAGCTTCGGACTAGCGGGAGGGGAAGAGACCCAGTACTTC | - | TRBJ2-5 | TRBD2 | TRBV11-2
CASSRYRAYEQYF | TGTGCCAGCAGCCGGTACAGGGCCTACGAGCAGTACTTC | - | TRBJ2-7 | - | TRBV7-2
CASSFALAGAYEQYF | TGCGCCAGCAGCTTTGCACTAGCGGGAGCCTACGAGCAGTACTTC | many | TRBJ2-7 | TRBD2 | TRBV5-1
CASSEQTSIGEQFF | TGTGCCAGCAGTGAACAGACTAGCATTGGTGAGCAGTTCTTC | - | TRBJ2-1 | TRBD2 | TRBV25-1
CSVERASGRIYNEQFF | TGCAGCGTTGAAAGGGCTAGCGGGAGAATCTACAATGAGCAGTTCTTC | - | TRBJ2-1 | TRBD2 | TRBV29-1
CASSSGDLAGVAATQYF | TGTGCCAGCAGCTCGGGGGACTTAGCGGGAGTGGCCGCTACGCAGTATTTT | - | TRBJ2-3 | TRBD2 | TRBV5-6
CASSLGPVGTFF | TGTGCCAGCAGCTTAGGCCCCGTCGGGACTTTCTTT | - | TRBJ1-1 | - | TRBV7-9
CASRVGTGGSETQYF | TGTGCCAGTAGAGTCGGGACAGGGGGATCGGAGACCCAGTACTTC | - | TRBJ2-5 | TRBD1 | TRBV19
CASASYGGAGNTIYF | TGTGCCAGCGCTAGTTACGGAGGGGCTGGAAACACCATATATTTT | many | TRBJ1-3 | - | TRBV9
CASSLLWGQGVNTEAFF | TGTGCCAGCAGTTTATTGTGGGGGCAGGGCGTGAACACTGAAGCTTTCTTT | - | TRBJ1-1 | - | TRBV27
CASSWWSSGNTIYF | TGTGCCAGCAGTTGGTGGAGCTCTGGAAACACCATATATTTT | once | TRBJ1-3 | - | TRBV28
CASSSLDPAGTDTQYF | TGTGCCAGCAGCTCCCTAGATCCTGCGGGGACAGATACGCAGTATTTT | - | TRBJ2-3 | - | TRBV11-1
CASSRPGLQLYEQYF | TGTGCCAGCAGTCGGCCGGGACTACAACTGTACGAGCAGTACTTC | - | TRBJ2-7 | TRBD2 | TRBV27
CASSLVSNVGGNEQFF | TGTGCCAGCAGCTTGGTGAGCAACGTGGGGGGGAATGAGCAGTTCTTC | - | TRBJ2-1 | TRBD2 | TRBV5-6
CASSTYRGQETQYF | TGTGCCAGCAGCACTTACAGGGGTCAAGAGACCCAGTACTTC | - | TRBJ2-5 | TRBD1 | TRBV5-4
CASSSAGTNYGYTF | TGTGCCAGCAGCTCCGCCGGGACTAACTATGGCTACACCTTC | - | TRBJ1-2 | - | TRBV7-8
CASSQRQGRNIQYF | TGTGCCAGCAGCCAGAGACAGGGGAGGAACATTCAGTACTTC | - | TRBJ2-4 | TRBD1 | TRBV7-2
CASSIPDRGNYGYTF | TGTGCCAGTAGTATCCCGGACAGGGGTAACTATGGCTACACCTTC | - | TRBJ1-2 | TRBD1 | TRBV19
CASGREGYGYTF | TGTGCCAGCGGGAGGGAAGGGTATGGCTACACCTTC | few | TRBJ1-2 | - | TRBV28
CASSTGQRGYTF | TGTGCCAGTAGTACCGGACAGCGGGGCTACACCTTC | - | TRBJ1-2 | - | TRBV19
CSVVALDYGYTF | TGCAGCGTTGTTGCACTGGACTATGGCTACACCTTC | - | TRBJ1-2 | - | TRBV29-1
CASSQESIASGKGRQYF | TGTGCCAGCAGCCAAGAGTCGATCGCTAGCGGGAAAGGGAGGCAGTACTTC | - | TRBJ2-7 | TRBD2 | TRBV4-2
CASSYSARRLYNEQFF | TGTGCCAGCAGTTACTCAGCCCGCCGACTCTACAATGAGCAGTTCTTC | - | TRBJ2-1 | - | TRBV6-5
CASSQGEDRPNSPLHF | TGCGCCAGCAGCCAAGGAGAGGACAGGCCTAATTCACCCCTCCACTTT | - | TRBJ1-6 | TRBD1 | TRBV4-3
CASSLVRGAHEQFF | TGTGCCAGCAGCTTAGTTCGGGGGGCCCATGAGCAGTTCTTC | - | TRBJ2-1 | - | TRBV7-3
CASSSPGGGLLVNEQFF | TGTGCCAGTAGTTCCCCCGGGGGAGGGCTACTTGTGAATGAGCAGTTCTTC | - | TRBJ2-1 | TRBD2 | TRBV19
CASSLDPDYGYTF | TGTGCCAGCAGCTTAGATCCTGACTATGGCTACACCTTC | - | TRBJ1-2 | - | TRBV11-2
CASSYSGQGTYGYTF | TGTGCCAGCAGTTACTCGGGACAGGGGACCTATGGCTACACCTTC | many | TRBJ1-2 | TRBD1 | TRBV6-5
CASSLAERTGVYEQYF | TGTGCCAGCAGCTTAGCCGAGCGGACAGGGGTCTACGAGCAGTACTTC | - | TRBJ2-7 | TRBD1 | TRBV7-2
CASSPLTGANEKLFF | TGTGCCAGCAGCCCACTAACGGGGGCTAATGAAAAACTGTTTTTT | - | TRBJ1-4 | - | TRBV3-1/TRBV3-2
CASSQEMPAEGRFF | TGCGCCAGCAGCCAAGAAATGCCAGCGGAGGGAAGGTTCTTC | - | TRBJ2-1 | - | TRBV4-3
CASSETGASNTEAFF | TGCGCCAGCAGCGAGACAGGGGCCTCTAACACTGAAGCTTTCTTT | once | TRBJ1-1 | TRBD1 | TRBV5-1
CASSVGTASYEQYF | TGTGCCAGCAGCGTCGGGACAGCTTCCTACGAGCAGTACTTC | - | TRBJ2-7 | TRBD1 | TRBV9